The 32 T cell receptor beta chains listed next were all sequenced from one sample in a study of regulatory T cells in long-lasting Graves disease. Libraries of TCR beta came from iRepertoire HTBI primers plus Arm-PCR of CDR3 regions. In TCRdb, the multiplex PCR reads were re-called with MiXCR into one record per CDR3 protein. The table shows more than 650,000 distinct CDR3 sequences, with around 32% occurring only once. The sample's time point: persistent/refractory GD, antithyroid drugs over 5 years with positive TRAb. The authors made the TCR library using RNA they extracted from PBMCs. This specimen consisted of peripheral blood mononuclear cells (PBMCs), obtained when the disease was refractory, from a patient treated with antithyroid drugs. The receptors derive from a female donor with Graves disease.

A few counts support this clonotype. CDR3 amino acids: CASSDGRQGTGGYTF. The CDR3 DNA sequence: TGTGCCAGCAGTGACGGGCGACAGGGGACGGGGGGCTACACCTTC. The chain has TRBV6-4 and TRBJ1-2; 8 bases line up with TRBD1. V dropped 2 bases and J dropped 8; count of bases not matched to a gene: 10. This CDR3 comprises 15 residues. Germline V lookup: CDR1 MRHNA, CDR2 SNTAGT.

The rearrangement uses TRBV19 and TRBJ1-1; the match to TRBD1 covers 7 bases. Germline values: CDR1 LNHDA, CDR2 SQIVND (reference sequence). Losses at the gene ends were 4 bases for V and 3 bases for J; bases not matched to a gene: 5. The CDR3 totals 14 residues. The CDR3 protein is CASSNYRGDTEAFF. The CDR3 DNA reads as TGTGCCAGTAGTAACTACAGGGGCGACACTGAAGCTTTCTTT.

This clonotype has a single count. The V gene is TRBV27, the J gene TRBJ2-3; no definite D call. This CDR3 has 17 residues. Per the germline V gene, CDR1 is MNHEY and CDR2 is SMNVEV (reference sequence). The V gene lost 2 bases and the J gene lost 0 bases, with 15 bases spanning the gap. CDR3 sequence (DNA): TGTGCCAGCAGTTTAAGGTCCCGCGGTCCTAGCACAGATACGCAGTATTTT. Translation: CASSLRSRGPSTDTQYF.

This clonotype was seen only a few times. The chain combines TRBV20-1 with TRBJ1-5; the match to TRBD1 covers 10 bases. J lost 9 bases, V lost 3 bases, and 17 bases had no gene match. This CDR3 region has 17 residues. Germline V lookup: CDR1 DFQATT, CDR2 SNEGSKA (reference sequence). This CDR3 reads CSASRDRGWGGPSPQHF. CDR3 nucleotides: TGCAGTGCTAGTCGGGACAGGGGCTGGGGGGGACCCTCGCCCCAGCATTTT.

Points on this clonotype: A read error is possible here, since a much larger clone lies one base away. Without the conserved terminal phenylalanine or tryptophan, this CDR3 likely stems from a read error. The chain is built from TRBV6-1 and TRBJ2-7; 7 bases match TRBD1. Losses at the gene ends were 5 bases for V and 3 bases for J; bases not matched to a gene: 7. Germline CDR1 is MNHNS and CDR2 is SASEGT. The CDR3 runs 14 residues. CDR3: CASSTPGQIYEQYL. In DNA, the CDR3 is TGTGCCAGCAGTACCCCGGGACAGATCTACGAGCAGTACCTC.

This chain links TRBV11-2 with TRBJ2-2, with D maybe TRBD2 (5 bases). This CDR3 has 15 amino acids. V lost 5 bases and J 0 bases, leaving 10 bases between the germline ends. Germline CDR1 and CDR2: SGHAT and FQNNGV. The CDR3 reads CASSPPGANTGELFF. In DNA form, the CDR3 reads TGTGCCAGCAGCCCCCCCGGGGCGAACACCGGGGAGCTGTTTTTT.

V and J are TRBV2 and TRBJ2-1, with D perhaps TRBD2 (5 bases). V lost 11 bases and J 2 bases, leaving 13 bases between the germline ends. The CDR3 sequence is 13 residues long. CDR1 and CDR2 from the germline V gene are SNHLY and FYNNEI. CDR3 DNA: TGTGCCGGAGCGGAGACTACCTACAATGAGCAGTTCTTC. This translates into CAGAETTYNEQFF.

The rearrangement links TRBV7-6 to TRBJ2-3; D unclear. Trimming took off 2 bases at V and 1 base at J, with 13 bases between the two ends. The CDR3 is made up of 16 amino acids. Germline CDR1 reads SGHVS; CDR2 reads FNYEAQ. The CDR3 sequence: CASSLSDAKRTDTQYF. The CDR3, as DNA: TGTGCCAGCAGCTTATCAGACGCCAAACGCACAGATACGCAGTATTTT.

About this clonotype itself: This may arise from a read error, as a much more abundant clone is one base away. This chain links TRBV28 with TRBJ1-1, with a possible D match to TRBD1 (5 bases). Germline CDR1 is MDHEN and CDR2 is SYDVKM. This CDR3 is 17 amino acids long. The CDR3 here is CASSYYTAGIFGTEALF. DNA of the CDR3: TGTGCCAGCAGTTACTACACGGCAGGGATTTTCGGCACTGAAGCTCTCTTT.

This clonotype was seen a few times. The chain uses TRBV27 and TRBJ1-1, with 7 nucleotides matching TRBD1. The germline V gene encodes CDR1 MNHEY and CDR2 SMNVEV (reference sequence). The CDR3 is made up of 13 amino acids. Trimming removed 5 bases from V and 11 bases from J; junction bases left unmatched: 11. In DNA form, the CDR3 reads TGTGCCAGCAGTCACGGGACAGTGGGGGGGGCTTTCTTT. Protein: CASSHGTVGGAFF.

J is TRBJ2-7 and V is TRBV29-1; no definite D call. Deletions cut 8 bases from V and 0 bases from J, with 14 bases between. Per germline, CDR1 SQVTM and CDR2 ANQGSEA. This CDR3 is 13 amino acids long. The CDR3: CSPNPVFSYEQYF. CDR3 sequence (DNA): TGCAGCCCTAATCCGGTCTTCTCCTACGAGCAGTACTTC.

This clonotype was observed a handful of times. The chain recombines TRBV15 with TRBJ1-1; TRBD1 is a possible D gene (5 bases). This CDR3 comprises 15 residues. Germline-derived CDR1 and CDR2 are LNHNV and YYDKDF (reference sequence). The V gene lost 0 bases and the J gene lost 3 bases, with 11 bases spanning the gap. DNA for the CDR3: TGTGCCACCAGCAGAGATCTACGGGGCGACACTGAAGCTTTCTTT. Translation gives CATSRDLRGDTEAFF. Using reference TRBV15 and TRBJ1-1 for the parts outside the CDR3, the full variable domain is DAMVIQNPRYQVTQFGKPVTLSCSQTLNHNVMYWYQQKSSQAPKLLFHYYDKDFNNEADTPDNFQSRRPNTSFCFLDIRSPGLGDTAMYLCATSRDLRGDTEAFFGQGTRLTVV.

The chain joins TRBV28 to TRBJ2-2, with D unclear. Germline CDR1 MDHEN, CDR2 SYDVKM. The CDR3 covers 16 residues. V was clipped by 1 base and J by 0 bases, with 9 bases between them. Written as DNA, the CDR3 is TGTGCCAGCAGTTTATTCGCACACGCGAACACCGGGGAGCTGTTTTTT. This translates into CASSLFAHANTGELFF.

This clonotype occurred a few times. The chain combines TRBV12-3 or TRBV12-4 with TRBJ1-3; D is unclear. This CDR3 is built from 12 residues. Trimming took off 6 bases at V and 7 bases at J, with 10 bases between the two ends. CDR3 in DNA: TGTGCCAGCAGGCCCAGCGGGAACACCATATATTTT. Translation gives CASRPSGNTIYF.

Only a few counts were recorded for this clonotype. The J gene is TRBJ2-7, the V gene TRBV20-1; 12 bases are a match to TRBD2. The length of the CDR3 is 16 residues. Germline V gene sequence: CDR1 DFQATT, CDR2 SNEGSKA (reference sequence). Trimming cost V 1 base and J 2 bases; bases outside gene matches: 6. The CDR3 coding sequence is TGCAGTGCTAGAGGACTAGCGGGAGCTGTAACCTACGAGCAGTACTTC. As protein: CSARGLAGAVTYEQYF.

The genes are TRBV28 and TRBJ1-1, with TRBD1 matching over 10 bases. Germline loops: CDR1 MDHEN, CDR2 SYDVKM. V trimming: 2 bases; J trimming: 10 bases; junction bases outside the gene matches: 10. This CDR3 region has 15 residues. The CDR3 region has the DNA TGTGCCAGCAGTTTACCGGGACAGGGGTCTAGTGTAGCTTTCTTT. It yields the protein CASSLPGQGSSVAFF.

This clonotype was recorded at least ten times. This chain links TRBV2 with TRBJ1-5; possibly TRBD1 for D (6 bases). The V gene's germline CDR1 is SNHLY and CDR2 FYNNEI. V was trimmed by 6 bases and J by 1 base, leaving 13 bases between them. This CDR3 is built from 15 residues. The CDR3 sequence: CASRPDRRSNQPQHF. In DNA form, the CDR3 reads TGTGCCAGCAGACCAGACAGGAGGAGCAATCAGCCCCAGCATTTT.

The genes are TRBV7-3 and TRBJ2-7; 7 nucleotides match TRBD2. This CDR3 is built from 19 residues. V shed 5 bases, J shed 4 bases, and the junction held 23 bases outside the gene matches. Germline assignment: CDR1 SGHTA and CDR2 FQGTGA. The CDR3 sequence is CASSSKGPGLRFSGYEQYF. In DNA, the CDR3 is TGTGCCAGCAGCAGTAAAGGACCGGGACTAAGGTTCTCCGGATACGAGCAGTACTTC.

This clonotype occurred a few times. The V and J genes are TRBV6-2 or TRBV6-3 and TRBJ1-5; 9 nucleotides match TRBD1. V dropped 4 bases and J dropped 1; count of bases not matched to a gene: 5. The CDR3 has 16 residues. Germline V CDR1 and CDR2: MNHEY, SVGEGT. CDR3 loop: CASSSRDRASNQPQHF. The CDR3 coding sequence is TGTGCCAGCAGTTCCCGGGACAGGGCGAGCAATCAGCCCCAGCATTTT.

V gene TRBV29-1 combines with J gene TRBJ1-2, with D unclear. Trimming pared 2 bases from V and 5 bases from J, leaving 12 bases between. Germline values: CDR1 SQVTM, CDR2 ANQGSEA. This CDR3 spans 13 amino acids. The CDR3 nucleotides read TGCAGCGTTGAATCTTCTCACGGGTATGGCTACACCTTC. Translated, it gives CSVESSHGYGYTF.

The V gene is TRBV7-9, the J gene TRBJ1-1, with 7 bases aligning to TRBD1. CDR3 size: 16 residues. CDR1 SEHNR and CDR2 FQNEAQ come from the germline V gene (reference sequence). Trimming at V came to 5 bases and at J to 8 bases, leaving 17 bases not matched to a gene. The CDR3: CASSTNRGNVQIEAFF. CDR3 sequence (DNA): TGTGCCAGCAGCACAAACAGGGGAAACGTCCAAATCGAAGCTTTCTTT.

This clonotype was seen ten or more times. The V call is TRBV6-1, the J call TRBJ1-1; 12 nucleotides agree with TRBD1. The germline V gene has CDR1 MNHNS and CDR2 SASEGT. J gave up 2 bases and V 9 bases, and 7 bases lay outside the gene matches. The CDR3 sequence is 15 residues long. The CDR3 nucleotides read TGTGCCAGTAGGGGGACAGGGGGCTTTAACACTGAAGCTTTCTTT. It encodes CASRGTGGFNTEAFF.

The rearrangement uses TRBV30 and TRBJ1-6, with a weak D call TRBD1 (5 bases). V lost 1 base, J lost 10 bases, and 11 bases lay in between. This CDR3 has 13 amino acids. Germline loops: CDR1 GTSNPN, CDR2 SVGIG (reference sequence). CDR3 nucleotide sequence: TGTGCCTGGAGTGGGCAGGGTAAATCACCCCTCCACTTT. This encodes CAWSGQGKSPLHF.

This clonotype was counted many times. This chain joins TRBV30 and TRBJ1-4, with D hard to call. V was trimmed by 1 base and J by 5 bases, leaving 8 bases between them. Germline V CDR1 and CDR2: GTSNPN, SVGIG (reference sequence). This CDR3 comprises 13 residues. This CDR3 reads CAWSGGANEKLFF. The CDR3 coding sequence is TGTGCCTGGAGTGGCGGCGCCAATGAAAAACTGTTTTTT.

This clonotype was detected ten times or more. The J gene is TRBJ1-2, the V gene TRBV6-2 or TRBV6-3; D not certain. Looked up from germline, CDR1 is MNHEY and CDR2 is SVGEGT. The CDR3 is 13 residues long. V was pared by 5 bases and J by 8 bases, with 15 bases between. In DNA form, the CDR3 reads TGTGCCAGCAGTGCCGATCTAAACATCGGCTACACCTTC. Translation: CASSADLNIGYTF.

The V gene is TRBV20-1, the J gene TRBJ2-7; D gene ambiguous. CDR1 and CDR2 (germline): DFQATT, SNEGSKA (reference sequence). The CDR3 sequence is 12 residues long. Trimming took 4 bases from V and 5 from J, leaving 12 bases between them. CDR3 protein: CSATDPPDEQYF. CDR3 coding DNA: TGCAGTGCTACCGATCCGCCCGACGAGCAGTACTTC.

The rearrangement uses TRBV7-2 and TRBJ1-5; TRBD1 might be the D (6 bases). The CDR3 runs to 16 residues. V gave up 5 bases and J gave up 7 bases, with 21 bases separating them. Germline assignment: CDR1 SGHTA and CDR2 FQGNSA. CDR3 amino acids: CASSPFSGTNGQPQHF. The CDR3 DNA is TGTGCCAGCAGCCCCTTCTCCGGGACAAACGGCCAGCCCCAGCATTTT.

This clonotype was detected ten times or more. The chain is built from TRBV27 and TRBJ2-2; D gene unclear. The CDR3 extends over 14 amino acids. Germline assignment: CDR1 MNHEY and CDR2 SMNVEV (reference sequence). V was trimmed by 5 bases and J by 1 base, leaving 8 bases between them. CDR3 in amino acids: CASSGSENTGELFF. The CDR3 DNA sequence: TGTGCCAGCAGTGGCAGCGAGAACACCGGGGAGCTGTTTTTT.

The chain couples TRBV30 to TRBJ1-4; D remains unclear. The length of the CDR3 is 11 residues. Looked up from germline, CDR1 is GTSNPN and CDR2 is SVGIG (reference sequence). Between the trimmed V and J ends, which lost 3 bases and 7 bases, there was a span of 6 bases. DNA for the CDR3: TGTGCCTGGAGGCAGACTGAAAAACTGTTTTTT. It specifies CAWRQTEKLFF.

Notes on this clonotype: Since a much larger clone is just one base distant, this may be a read error. This chain uses TRBV6-5 with TRBJ2-7; D is ambiguous. The germline gives CDR1 MNHEY, CDR2 SVGAGI. CDR3 length equals 12 residues. For the CDR3, the DNA is TGTGCCAGCGGTTACTCGAAATACGAGCAGTACTTC. Translation: CASGYSKYEQYF.

In its sample, this clonotype was seen once. This may come from a read error, since a much larger clone is one base off. The chain links TRBV28 to TRBJ1-1; 9 nucleotides align to TRBD1. The CDR3 has 16 amino acids. Per germline, CDR1 MDHEN and CDR2 SYDVKM. The V and J ends lost 7 bases and 5 bases, in that order; junction bases with no gene match: 14. The CDR3 DNA reads TGTGCCAGCACTCCTCCTTCCGGGACAGGGTTAACTGAAGCTTTCTTT. Amino acids: CASTPPSGTGLTEAFF.

This clonotype was recorded a few times. The chain recombines TRBV19 with TRBJ2-7; D is possibly TRBD2 (6 bases). This CDR3 comprises 16 residues. V dropped 3 bases and J dropped 2 bases, with 17 bases sitting between them. CDR1 is LNHDA, CDR2 SQIVND, per germline (reference sequence). CDR3 bases: TGTGCCAGTAGTATCACCCCTCGGGGACTCACCTACGAGCAGTACTTC. Translation gives CASSITPRGLTYEQYF.